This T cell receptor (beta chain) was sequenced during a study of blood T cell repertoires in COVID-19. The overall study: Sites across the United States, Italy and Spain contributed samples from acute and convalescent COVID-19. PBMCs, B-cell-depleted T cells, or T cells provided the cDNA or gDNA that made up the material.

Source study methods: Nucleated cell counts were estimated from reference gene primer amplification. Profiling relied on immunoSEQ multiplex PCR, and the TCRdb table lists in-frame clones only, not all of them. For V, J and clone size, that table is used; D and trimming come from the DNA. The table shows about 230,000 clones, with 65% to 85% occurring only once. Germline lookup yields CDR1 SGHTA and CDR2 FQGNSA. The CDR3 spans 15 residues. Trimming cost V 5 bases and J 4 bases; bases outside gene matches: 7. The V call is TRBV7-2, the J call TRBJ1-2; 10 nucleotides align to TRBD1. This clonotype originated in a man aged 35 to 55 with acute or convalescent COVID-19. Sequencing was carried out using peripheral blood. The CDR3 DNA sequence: TGTGCCAGCAGCCCTCGACAGGGGGCTTTCTATGGCTACACCTTC. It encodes CASSPRQGAFYGYTF.